This is a list of T cell receptor beta chains from one sample in a study of blood T cells in healthy people across ages. Each CDR3 protein gets one entry after TCRdb re-called the 5' RACE reads with MiXCR. The sample includes more than 1 million distinct CDR3 sequences, 40% to 55% of them seen just once. Sequenced: blood. The receptors here all came from a woman aged 55-69 years in good health. The CDR3 runs from the conserved cysteine through the conserved F or W. D genes are given only for firm matches. Some rows have no size entry. The others give once, few or many, or a class for an expanded clone.

v_call	clone_size	cdr3_length	d_call	j_call	cdr3_nt	cdr3_aa
TRBV5-1	NA	18	TRBD2	TRBJ2-1	TGCGCCAGCAGCAGGGGACTAGCGGGAGGGCCTGGGGGCAATGAGCAGTTCTTC	CASSRGLAGGPGGNEQFF
TRBV2	few	14	NA	TRBJ1-2	TGTGCCAGCTCAATGGTTTCAGGCCAGAATGGCTACACCTTC	CASSMVSGQNGYTF
TRBV12-3/TRBV12-4	NA	16	NA	TRBJ1-1	TGTGCCAGCACCCCAGCGAAGGGTAGTGGAAACACTGAAGCTTTCTTT	CASTPAKGSGNTEAFF
TRBV28	NA	16	TRBD2	TRBJ2-5	TGTGCCAGCAGCGGGGGACTAGCGGGAAGGGGAGAGACCCAGTACTTC	CASSGGLAGRGETQYF
TRBV12-3/TRBV12-4	NA	18	NA	TRBJ2-1	TGTGCCAGCAAAAATACCCGACGGGGGATCAGAAACGACAATGAGCAGTTCTTC	CASKNTRRGIRNDNEQFF
TRBV20-1	few	13	TRBD2	TRBJ2-7	TGCAGCGCTACCCGGGACTACTACAATGAGCAGTACTTC	CSATRDYYNEQYF
TRBV11-2	once	14	NA	TRBJ1-5	TGTGCCAGCAGCGGGCAGGGTCGAGATCAGCCCCAGCATTTT	CASSGQGRDQPQHF
TRBV24-1	NA	15	NA	TRBJ2-3	TGTGCCACCAGTGAAGGAAGGGGACCCACAGATACGCAGTATTTT	CATSEGRGPTDTQYF
TRBV5-1	NA	12	NA	TRBJ2-7	TGCGCCAGCAGCTTCAGGGGAGTGGAGCAGTACTTC	CASSFRGVEQYF
TRBV29-1	few	13	NA	TRBJ2-5	TGCAGCGTTTCTCTCGGACAGAAAGAGACCCAGTACTTC	CSVSLGQKETQYF
TRBV15	NA	19	TRBD2	TRBJ2-7	TGTGCCACCAGCCTTAGCGTGGGGACTAGCGGGAGGGTGAACTACGAGCAGTACTTC	CATSLSVGTSGRVNYEQYF
TRBV7-3	NA	14	NA	TRBJ2-5	TGTGCCAGCAGCTTAATTGGGGACGGAGAGACCCAGTACTTC	CASSLIGDGETQYF
TRBV9	NA	15	NA	TRBJ2-7	TGTGCCAGCAGCGTCAAAGGGACGGCTTCCTACGAGCAGTACTTC	CASSVKGTASYEQYF
TRBV4-1	NA	15	NA	TRBJ2-1	TGCGCCAGCAGCCAAGAGCGGTGGGCCTACAATGAGCAGTTCTTC	CASSQERWAYNEQFF
TRBV2	NA	13	NA	TRBJ2-3	TGTGCCAGCAGTGAGAGGTGGAGAGATACGCAGTATTTT	CASSERWRDTQYF
TRBV9	many	14	TRBD1	TRBJ2-1	TGTGCCAGCAGCGTAGTGGCAGGGGGCAATGAGCAGTTCTTC	CASSVVAGGNEQFF
TRBV6-1	few	13	NA	TRBJ2-7	TGTGCCAGCAGGACACGACAGCTTTACGAGCAGTACTTC	CASRTRQLYEQYF
TRBV28	NA	16	TRBD2	TRBJ2-7	TGTGCCAGCAGTTTAACCGGACTAGCGGGGATCTACGAGCAGTACTTC	CASSLTGLAGIYEQYF
TRBV20-1	NA	14	TRBD2	TRBJ2-3	TGCAGTGCTAGAGTAGCGGGAAACACAGATACGCAGTATTTT	CSARVAGNTDTQYF
TRBV12-3/TRBV12-4	NA	13	NA	TRBJ1-2	TGTGCCAGCAGTTTAGTCTATAACTATGGCTACACCTTC	CASSLVYNYGYTF
TRBV5-5	NA	17	TRBD1	TRBJ1-2	TGTGCCAGCAGTTCGGACAGGGAGGGACTGCCGGGCTATGGCTACACCTTC	CASSSDREGLPGYGYTF
TRBV7-9	NA	14	TRBD2	TRBJ2-7	TGTGCCAGCAGCCTCACTCTGGGCGGGAGCGAGCAGTACTTC	CASSLTLGGSEQYF
TRBV5-1	few	16	TRBD1	TRBJ2-7	TGCGCCAGCAGCCCGGGGGGACAGGGTGGAAAGTACGAGCAGTACTTC	CASSPGGQGGKYEQYF
TRBV12-3/TRBV12-4	NA	16	NA	TRBJ2-3	TGTGCCAGCACCCTAGGGCTAGCGTCTAGCACAGATACGCAGTATTTT	CASTLGLASSTDTQYF
TRBV5-1	many	14	NA	TRBJ2-5	TGCGCCAGCAACTCAATGGGGGCTGAAGAGACCCAGTACTTC	CASNSMGAEETQYF
TRBV20-1	NA	12	NA	TRBJ1-2	TGCAGTGCTAGGGAGAGGCCCTATGGCTACACCTTC	CSARERPYGYTF
TRBV7-9	NA	17	TRBD1	TRBJ1-5	TGTGCCAGCAGCTTAGCTACAGGGGGTGTTAGCAATCAGCCCCAGCATTTT	CASSLATGGVSNQPQHF
TRBV2	NA	12	NA	TRBJ2-7	TGTGCCAGCAGTGAATCCCGATACGAGCAGTACTTC	CASSESRYEQYF
TRBV29-1	few	12	TRBD1	TRBJ1-2	TGCAGCGTTGAAGGCGACAGGGGAGGCTACACCTTC	CSVEGDRGGYTF
TRBV18	few	14	NA	TRBJ2-7	TGTGCCAGCTCCCCCGGAATAAACCCCTACGAGCAGTACTTC	CASSPGINPYEQYF
TRBV6-2/TRBV6-3	NA	16	NA	TRBJ2-1	TGTGCCAGCAGTTACCCCACCGGGACCTTATACAATGAGCAGTTCTTC	CASSYPTGTLYNEQFF
TRBV5-1	NA	15	NA	TRBJ2-7	TGCGCCAGCAGTTCTTACAGGGGGGGCTCCTACGAGCAGTACTTC	CASSSYRGGSYEQYF
TRBV27	few	13	NA	TRBJ1-2	TGTGCCAGCAGTCCGGACGGGCTGGATGGCTACACCTTC	CASSPDGLDGYTF
TRBV29-1	NA	12	NA	TRBJ1-3	TGCAGCGTTGATATGGATGGAAACACCATATATTTT	CSVDMDGNTIYF
TRBV7-8	NA	18	TRBD1	TRBJ2-4	TGTGCCAGCAGCCTGTGGACAGGGTTGGCTCCAGCCAAAAACATTCAGTACTTC	CASSLWTGLAPAKNIQYF
TRBV12-3/TRBV12-4	many	12	NA	TRBJ2-7	TGTGCCAGCAGCTTTAGTCTCTACGAGCAGTACTTC	CASSFSLYEQYF
TRBV29-1	many	12	NA	TRBJ2-7	TGCAGCGTTGTCCAGGGCTCCTACGAGCAGTACTTC	CSVVQGSYEQYF
TRBV7-9	NA	16	NA	TRBJ2-3	TGTGCCAGCAGCCCCGGAGCGGGTTCTGGCACAGATACGCAGTATTTT	CASSPGAGSGTDTQYF
TRBV20-1	NA	16	NA	TRBJ2-3	TGCAGTGCCATTCGGTGGCCGGGACTTAGCACAGATACGCAGTATTTT	CSAIRWPGLSTDTQYF
TRBV5-1	NA	15	NA	TRBJ2-2	TGCGCCAGCAGCTACCGAGACTCGAACACCGGGGAGCTGTTTTTT	CASSYRDSNTGELFF
TRBV5-1	NA	16	NA	TRBJ2-7	TGCGCCAGCAGCTTGTCTCTAGCCCGCCGGGGATCCGAGCGGTACTTC	CASSLSLARRGSERYF
TRBV6-2/TRBV6-3	NA	20	TRBD2	TRBJ2-4	TGTGCCAGCAGTTACCGGGGCCTAGCGGGAAGGGCGTTTGTCAAAAACATTCAGTACTTC	CASSYRGLAGRAFVKNIQYF
TRBV29-1	NA	14	NA	TRBJ1-1	TGCAGCGTTGAAGGCGCCGGGGTTACCACTGAAGCTTTCTTT	CSVEGAGVTTEAFF
TRBV28	few	14	TRBD1	TRBJ2-7	TGTGCCAGCAGCAGTCCCAGGGGGCGCGACGAGCAGTACTTC	CASSSPRGRDEQYF
TRBV20-1	NA	15	TRBD2	TRBJ2-3	TGCAGTGCTAGCACTGGACTAGTCGGCACAGATACGCAGTATTTT	CSASTGLVGTDTQYF
TRBV15	few	14	TRBD2	TRBJ2-5	TGTGCCACCACGACACTAGCGGGAGGTGAGACCCAGTACTTC	CATTTLAGGETQYF
TRBV29-1	NA	16	TRBD1	TRBJ1-1	TGCAGCGTCTGTCAGGGGGTAGGGAGGATGAACACTGAAGCTTTCTTT	CSVCQGVGRMNTEAFF
TRBV18	NA	13	TRBD1	TRBJ1-1	TGTGCCAGCTCACCGGACAGGGTAGCTGAAGCTTTCTTT	CASSPDRVAEAFF
TRBV27	NA	18	TRBD2	TRBJ2-7	TGTGCCAGCAGTTTTGCATCAGGGTTTAGCGGGAGCTTCTACGAGCAGTACTTC	CASSFASGFSGSFYEQYF
TRBV12-3/TRBV12-4	NA	14	TRBD2	TRBJ2-3	TGTGCCAGCAGTTGCCCAGCGGGAGAAGATACGCAGTATTTT	CASSCPAGEDTQYF
TRBV5-1	NA	14	NA	TRBJ2-4	TGCGCCAGCAGCTCCGGGCTTTGGGAAAACATTCAGTACTTC	CASSSGLWENIQYF
TRBV9	NA	13	NA	TRBJ1-6	TGTGCCAGCAGCGTTGGTCGGATTTCACCCCTCCACTTT	CASSVGRISPLHF
TRBV6-1	NA	14	NA	TRBJ2-2	TGTGCCAGCACTGACCACCAAAACACCGGGGAGCTGTTTTTT	CASTDHQNTGELFF
TRBV20-1	NA	15	NA	TRBJ2-5	TGCAATGCTAGAGTGGCTGGTACTACCCAAGAGACCCAGTACTTC	CNARVAGTTQETQYF